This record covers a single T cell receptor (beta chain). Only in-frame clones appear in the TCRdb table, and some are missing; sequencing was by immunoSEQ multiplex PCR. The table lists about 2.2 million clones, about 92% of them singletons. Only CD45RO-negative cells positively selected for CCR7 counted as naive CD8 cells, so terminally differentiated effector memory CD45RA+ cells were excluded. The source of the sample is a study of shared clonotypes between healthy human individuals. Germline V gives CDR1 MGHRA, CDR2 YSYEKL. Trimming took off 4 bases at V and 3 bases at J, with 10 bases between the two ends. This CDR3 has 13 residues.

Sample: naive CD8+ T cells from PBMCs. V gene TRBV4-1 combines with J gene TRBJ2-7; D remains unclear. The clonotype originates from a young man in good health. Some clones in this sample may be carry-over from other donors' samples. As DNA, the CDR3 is TGCGCCAGCAGCCTAACCCTACTCTACGAGCAGTACTTC. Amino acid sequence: CASSLTLLYEQYF.